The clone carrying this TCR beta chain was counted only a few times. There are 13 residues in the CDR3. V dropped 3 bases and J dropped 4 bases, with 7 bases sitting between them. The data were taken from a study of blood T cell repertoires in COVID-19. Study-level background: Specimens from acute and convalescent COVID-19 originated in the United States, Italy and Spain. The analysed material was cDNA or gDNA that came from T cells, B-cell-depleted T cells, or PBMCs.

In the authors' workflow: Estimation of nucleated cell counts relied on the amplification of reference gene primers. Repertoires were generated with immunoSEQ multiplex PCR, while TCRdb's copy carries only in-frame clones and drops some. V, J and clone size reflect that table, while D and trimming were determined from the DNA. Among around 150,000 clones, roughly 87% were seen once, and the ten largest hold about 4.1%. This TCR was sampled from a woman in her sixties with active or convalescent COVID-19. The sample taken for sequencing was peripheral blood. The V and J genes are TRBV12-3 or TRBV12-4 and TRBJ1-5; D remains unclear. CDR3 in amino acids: CASSLSENQPQHF. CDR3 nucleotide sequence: TGTGCCAGCAGTTTGTCAGAAAATCAGCCCCAGCATTTT.